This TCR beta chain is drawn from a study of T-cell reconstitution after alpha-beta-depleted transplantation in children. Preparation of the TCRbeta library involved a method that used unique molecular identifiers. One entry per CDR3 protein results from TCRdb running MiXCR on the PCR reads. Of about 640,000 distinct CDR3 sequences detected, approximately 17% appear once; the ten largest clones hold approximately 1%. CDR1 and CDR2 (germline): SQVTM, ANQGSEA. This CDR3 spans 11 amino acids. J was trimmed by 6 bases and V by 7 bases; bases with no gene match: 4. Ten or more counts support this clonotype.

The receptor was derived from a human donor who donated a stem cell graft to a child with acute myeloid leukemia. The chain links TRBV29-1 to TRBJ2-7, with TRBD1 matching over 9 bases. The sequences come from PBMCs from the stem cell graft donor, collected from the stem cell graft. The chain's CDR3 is CSGQTGGEQYF. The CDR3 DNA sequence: TGCAGCGGCCAGACAGGGGGCGAGCAGTACTTC.